These 16 T cell receptor beta chains originate from one sample sequenced in a study of blood T cell repertoires in COVID-19. Libraries were prepared by immunoSEQ multiplex PCR; TCRdb keeps only in-frame clonotypes and omits some of them. The profile covers over 250,000 clones, with 70% to 90% appearing a single time and approximately 5.3% taken by the ten largest. The sequenced material came from PBMCs or T cells enriched from blood (not recorded which). Receptors originate from a woman aged 25 to 39 who had recovered from COVID-19.

The chain is built from TRBV6-1 and TRBJ1-4; a possible D gene is TRBD1 (6 bases). The CDR3 is 14 amino acids. Trimming removed 1 base at V and 6 bases at J, with 9 bases between. From germline, CDR1 is MNHNS and CDR2 SASEGT. The CDR3 protein is CASSEDRAYEKLFF. The CDR3 nucleotides are TGTGCCAGCAGTGAAGACAGGGCTTATGAAAAACTGTTTTTT.

CDR3 sequence reads: CASSPRTGDEAFF. CDR3 DNA sequence: TGTGCCAGCAGCCCCCGGACAGGGGACGAAGCTTTCTTT. This sequence joins TRBV7-2 and TRBJ1-1; 9 positions match TRBD1. The junction had 6 bases not matched to a gene; V was cut back by 5 bases and J by 8 bases. Per germline, CDR1 SGHTA and CDR2 FQGNSA. The CDR3 runs 13 residues.

The rearrangement links TRBV7-9 to TRBJ2-1; 8 bases fit TRBD1. Germline loops: CDR1 SEHNR, CDR2 FQNEAQ (reference sequence). The J segment lost 5 bases and the V segment lost 8 bases, leaving 14 bases of the junction unmatched. This CDR3 is built from 16 residues. This CDR3 reads CASHKSKMTGDNEQFF. The CDR3 DNA sequence: TGTGCCAGCCATAAAAGTAAAATGACAGGGGACAATGAGCAGTTCTTC.

This sequence joins TRBV3-1 (or the pseudogene TRBV3-2) and TRBJ2-3; 7 nucleotides agree with TRBD1. Germline V gene data show CDR1 as LGHDT and CDR2 as YNNKEL (reference sequence). Unmatched junction bases numbered 2, after V lost 3 bases and J lost 2 bases. The CDR3 spans 14 residues. The CDR3 DNA follows: TGTGCCAGCAGCCACGGGACAGTCACAGATACGCAGTATTTT. This codes for CASSHGTVTDTQYF.

The V call is TRBV6-5, the J call TRBJ1-2; D is undetermined. The germline gives CDR1 MNHEY, CDR2 SVGAGI. The length of the CDR3 is 14 residues. Trimming stripped 6 bases from V and 0 bases from J, with 11 bases between. CDR3: CASRKTGANYGYTF. DNA for the CDR3: TGTGCCAGCAGGAAGACTGGAGCTAACTATGGCTACACCTTC.

The chain employs TRBV21-1 and TRBJ1-1; TRBD1, the table's D call, was not compared with the DNA. TRBV21-1 is given as a pseudogene. The CDR3 contains 15 residues. As DNA, the CDR3 is TGTGCCAGCACCACGACAGGGGGCACGAACACTGAAGCTTTCTTT. Its translation is CASTTTGGTNTEAFF.

The chain joins TRBV18 to TRBJ1-1; D unresolved. Trimming took off 6 bases at V and 1 base at J, with 9 bases between the two ends. The germline V gene has CDR1 KGHSH and CDR2 LQKENI. The CDR3 extends over 13 amino acids. CDR3 sequence reads: CASSFTPNTEAFF. As DNA, the CDR3 is TGTGCCAGCTCCTTTACACCGAACACTGAAGCTTTCTTT.

The chain links TRBV27 to TRBJ2-3; 10 bases agree with TRBD2. The CDR3 length is 15 residues. The junction had 4 bases not matched to a gene; V was cut back by 3 bases and J by 4 bases. Germline assignment: CDR1 MNHEY and CDR2 SMNVEV (reference sequence). The CDR3 here is CASSFNGLAADTQYF. As DNA, the CDR3 is TGTGCCAGCAGTTTCAACGGACTAGCGGCAGATACGCAGTATTTT.

The chain employs TRBV11-3 and TRBJ1-1; D ambiguous. The length of the CDR3 is 14 residues. CDR1 and CDR2 from the germline V gene are SGHNT and YENEEA. Trimming shortened V by 2 bases and J by 4 bases, and 11 bases separated the two germline ends. CDR3 sequence: CASSLTPRGTEAFF. The CDR3 DNA follows: TGTGCCAGCAGCTTAACCCCGCGCGGCACTGAAGCTTTCTTT.

The V and J genes are TRBV11-2 and TRBJ2-1; D gene unclear. This CDR3 has 15 residues. CDR1 is SGHAT, CDR2 FQNNGV, per germline. V lost 0 bases, J lost 0 bases, and 6 bases lay in between. CDR3 region: CASSLDPSSYNEQFF. CDR3 in DNA: TGTGCCAGCAGCTTAGATCCTAGCTCCTACAATGAGCAGTTCTTC.

This rearrangement joins TRBV7-8 to TRBJ1-2; D gene ambiguous. The germline V gene encodes CDR1 SGHVS and CDR2 FQNEAQ. V lost 11 bases to trimming and J lost 3 bases, with 13 bases between them. The CDR3 consists of 12 residues. This CDR3 reads CASTRLDYGYTF. CDR3 DNA sequence: TGTGCCTCTACTAGGTTGGACTATGGCTACACCTTC.

This sequence joins TRBV2 and TRBJ2-2, with a tentative D call TRBD1 (6 bases). This CDR3 comprises 14 residues. Trimming stripped 6 bases from V and 1 base from J, with 9 bases between. Germline CDR1 SNHLY, CDR2 FYNNEI. The CDR3 DNA is TGTGCCAGCAGCGGACAGCTGAACACCGGGGAGCTGTTTTTT. Its protein product is CASSGQLNTGELFF.

The CDR3 sequence is CAWSLGWLAGLEQYF. CDR3 in DNA: TGTGCCTGGAGTTTGGGGTGGCTAGCGGGGCTCGAGCAGTACTTC. The rearrangement joins TRBV30 to TRBJ2-7, with 9 positions matching TRBD2. The V and J ends lost 2 bases and 6 bases, in that order; junction bases with no gene match: 11. In germline, CDR1 is GTSNPN, CDR2 SVGIG (reference sequence). The CDR3 length is 15 residues.

The V gene is TRBV15, the J gene TRBJ2-7; 10 positions match TRBD2. Looked up from germline, CDR1 is LNHNV and CDR2 is YYDKDF (reference sequence). The CDR3 contains 17 residues. The V gene end was trimmed by 6 bases and the J gene end by 2 bases; junction bases not matched to a gene: 13. In nucleotides, the CDR3 is TGTGCCACCAGTCCCAAGCCGGAACTAGCGGGGCCCTACGAGCAGTACTTC. The encoded protein is CATSPKPELAGPYEQYF.

This rearrangement joins TRBV5-1 to TRBJ2-5; a weak D match, TRBD2 (5 bases). Trimming took off 7 bases at V and 5 bases at J, with 12 bases between the two ends. The germline CDR1 and CDR2 sequences are SGHRS and YFSETQ. The CDR3 consists of 12 residues. The CDR3 spells CASSGEPETQYF. The DNA of the CDR3 is TGCGCCAGCTCCGGGGAACCGGAGACCCAGTACTTC.

The CDR3 bases are TGTGCCAGCGATAATGGGGGCGGAGAGCAGTTCTTC. This translates into CASDNGGGEQFF. The chain carries TRBV6-5 and TRBJ2-1, with TRBD1 as a possible D gene (6 bases). The CDR3 totals 12 residues. Trimming took off 8 bases at V and 10 bases at J, with 15 bases between the two ends. CDR1 and CDR2 (germline): MNHEY, SVGAGI.